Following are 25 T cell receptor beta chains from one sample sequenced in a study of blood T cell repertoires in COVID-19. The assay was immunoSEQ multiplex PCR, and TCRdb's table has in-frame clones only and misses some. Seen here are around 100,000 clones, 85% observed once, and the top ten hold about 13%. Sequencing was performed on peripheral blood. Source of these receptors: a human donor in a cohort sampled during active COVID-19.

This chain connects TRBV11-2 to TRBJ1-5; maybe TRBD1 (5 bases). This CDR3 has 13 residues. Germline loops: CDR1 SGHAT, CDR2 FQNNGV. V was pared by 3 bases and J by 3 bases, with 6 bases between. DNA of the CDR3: TGTGCCAGCAGCTTGACAGACAATCAGCCCCAGCATTTT. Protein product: CASSLTDNQPQHF.

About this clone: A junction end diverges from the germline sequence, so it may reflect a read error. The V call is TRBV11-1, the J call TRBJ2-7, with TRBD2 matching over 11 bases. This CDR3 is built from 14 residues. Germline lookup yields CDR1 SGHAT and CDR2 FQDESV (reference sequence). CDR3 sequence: CASSVAGGPVEQYF. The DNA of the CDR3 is TGTGCCAGCAGCGTAGCGGGGGGGCCAGTCGAGCAGTACTTC.

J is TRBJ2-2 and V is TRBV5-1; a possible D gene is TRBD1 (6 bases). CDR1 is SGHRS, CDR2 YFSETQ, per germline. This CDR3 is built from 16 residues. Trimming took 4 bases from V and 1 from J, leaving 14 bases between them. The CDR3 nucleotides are TGCGCCAGCAGCACCGAGACAGGAAGGAACACCGGGGAGCTGTTTTTT. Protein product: CASSTETGRNTGELFF.

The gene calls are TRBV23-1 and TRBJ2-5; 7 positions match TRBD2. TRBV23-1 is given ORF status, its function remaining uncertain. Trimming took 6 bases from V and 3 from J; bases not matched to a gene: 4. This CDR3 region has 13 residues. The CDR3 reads CASSPGREETQYF. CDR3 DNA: TGCGCCAGCAGCCCTGGGAGGGAAGAGACCCAGTACTTC.

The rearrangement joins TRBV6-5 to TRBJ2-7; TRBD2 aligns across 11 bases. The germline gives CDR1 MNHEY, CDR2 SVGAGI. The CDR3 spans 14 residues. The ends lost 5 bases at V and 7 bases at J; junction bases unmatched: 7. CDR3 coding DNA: TGTGCCAGCAGTATAGCGGGGGGGCTAAGGGAGCAGTACTTC. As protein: CASSIAGGLREQYF.

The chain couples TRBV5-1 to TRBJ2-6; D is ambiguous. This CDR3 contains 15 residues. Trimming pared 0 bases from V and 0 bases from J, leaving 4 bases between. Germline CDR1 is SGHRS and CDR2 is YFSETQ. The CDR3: CASSLVHSGANVLTF. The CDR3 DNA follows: TGCGCCAGCAGCTTGGTACACTCTGGGGCCAACGTCCTGACTTTC.

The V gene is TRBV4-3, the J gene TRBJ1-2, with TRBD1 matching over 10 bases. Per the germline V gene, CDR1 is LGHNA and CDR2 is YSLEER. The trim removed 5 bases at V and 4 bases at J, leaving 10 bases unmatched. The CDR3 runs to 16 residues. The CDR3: CASSKGTGARGYGYTF. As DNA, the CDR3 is TGCGCCAGCAGCAAGGGGACAGGGGCCCGGGGCTATGGCTACACCTTC.

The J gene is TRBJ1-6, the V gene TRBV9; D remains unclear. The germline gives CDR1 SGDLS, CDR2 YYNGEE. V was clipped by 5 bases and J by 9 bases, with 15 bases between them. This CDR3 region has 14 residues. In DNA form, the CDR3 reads TGTGCCAGCAGATCGGGTGCAAGTGGTTCACCCCTCCACTTT. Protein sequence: CASRSGASGSPLHF.

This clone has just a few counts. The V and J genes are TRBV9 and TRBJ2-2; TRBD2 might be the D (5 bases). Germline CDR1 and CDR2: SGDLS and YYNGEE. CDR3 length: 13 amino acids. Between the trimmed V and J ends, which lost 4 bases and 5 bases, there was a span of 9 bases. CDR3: CASSHGGTGELFF. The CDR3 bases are TGTGCCAGCAGCCATGGAGGAACCGGGGAGCTGTTTTTT.

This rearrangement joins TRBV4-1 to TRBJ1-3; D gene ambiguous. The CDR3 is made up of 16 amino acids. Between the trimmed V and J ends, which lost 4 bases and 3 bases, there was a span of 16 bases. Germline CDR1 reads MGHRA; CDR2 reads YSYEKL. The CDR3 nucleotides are TGCGCCAGCAGCCCCAGTTCGGCGGGGTATGGAAACACCATATATTTT. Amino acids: CASSPSSAGYGNTIYF.

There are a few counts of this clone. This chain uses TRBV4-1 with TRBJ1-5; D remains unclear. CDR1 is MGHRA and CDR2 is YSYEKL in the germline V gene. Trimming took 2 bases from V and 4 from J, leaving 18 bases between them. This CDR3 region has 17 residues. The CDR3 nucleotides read TGCGCCAGCAGCCAAAAAGTCTGGCACGGGGAAAATCAGCCCCAGCATTTT. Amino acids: CASSQKVWHGENQPQHF.

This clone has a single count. The CDR3 loop is CATHGIRGVETQYF. The CDR3 DNA reads TGTGCCACCCATGGGATAAGGGGCGTTGAGACCCAGTACTTC. The chain recombines TRBV5-6 with TRBJ2-5, with D tentatively TRBD1 (5 bases). In germline, CDR1 is SGHDT, CDR2 YYEEEE. The CDR3 length is 14 residues. V dropped 9 bases and J dropped 5 bases, with 20 bases sitting between them.

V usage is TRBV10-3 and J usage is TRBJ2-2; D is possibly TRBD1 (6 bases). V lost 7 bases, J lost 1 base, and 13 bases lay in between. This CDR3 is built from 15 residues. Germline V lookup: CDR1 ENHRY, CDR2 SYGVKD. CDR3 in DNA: TGTGCCATCAACCCGACAGGAGAGAACACCGGGGAGCTGTTTTTT. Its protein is CAINPTGENTGELFF.

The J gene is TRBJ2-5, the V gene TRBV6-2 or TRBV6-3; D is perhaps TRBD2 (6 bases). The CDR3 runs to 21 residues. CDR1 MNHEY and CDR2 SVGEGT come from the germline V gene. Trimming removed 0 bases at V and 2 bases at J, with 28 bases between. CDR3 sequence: CASSYSSTVGGGTEGQETQYF. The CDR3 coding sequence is TGTGCCAGCAGTTACTCGAGTACGGTTGGTGGTGGGACTGAGGGGCAAGAGACCCAGTACTTC.

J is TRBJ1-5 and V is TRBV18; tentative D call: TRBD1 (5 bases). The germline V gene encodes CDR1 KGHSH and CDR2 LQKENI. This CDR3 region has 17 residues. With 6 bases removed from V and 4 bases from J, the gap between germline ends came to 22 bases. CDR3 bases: TGTGCCAGCTCTCCTTCGAACCCCGGGCAGGGTAATCAGCCCCAGCATTTT. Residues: CASSPSNPGQGNQPQHF.

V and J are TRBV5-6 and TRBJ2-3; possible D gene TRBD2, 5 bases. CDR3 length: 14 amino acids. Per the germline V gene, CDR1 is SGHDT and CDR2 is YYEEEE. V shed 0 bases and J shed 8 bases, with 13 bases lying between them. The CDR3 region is CASSLDLARGTQYF. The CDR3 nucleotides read TGTGCCAGCAGCTTGGATCTAGCCCGTGGTACGCAGTATTTT. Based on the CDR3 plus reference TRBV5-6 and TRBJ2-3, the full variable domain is DAGVTQSPTHLIKTRGQQVTLRCSPKSGHDTVSWYQQALGQGPQFIFQYYEEEERQRGNFPDRFSGHQFPNYSSELNVNALLLGDSALYLCASSLDLARGTQYFGPGTRLTVL.

The CDR3 nucleotides read TGTGCCAGCTCATACAGGGGGCCGGGCCTCCAAGAGACCCAGTACTTC. This translates into CASSYRGPGLQETQYF. The genes are TRBV18 and TRBJ2-5; TRBD1 matches 9 bases. Germline CDR1 and CDR2: KGHSH and LQKENI. Trimming at V came to 5 bases and at J to 1 base, leaving 8 bases not matched to a gene. The CDR3 covers 16 residues.

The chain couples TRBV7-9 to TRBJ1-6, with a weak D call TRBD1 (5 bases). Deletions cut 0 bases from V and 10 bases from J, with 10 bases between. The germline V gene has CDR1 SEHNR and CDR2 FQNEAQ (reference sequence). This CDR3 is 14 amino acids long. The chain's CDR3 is CASSLAGEGSPLHF. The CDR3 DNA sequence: TGTGCCAGCAGCTTAGCAGGGGAAGGATCACCCCTCCACTTT.

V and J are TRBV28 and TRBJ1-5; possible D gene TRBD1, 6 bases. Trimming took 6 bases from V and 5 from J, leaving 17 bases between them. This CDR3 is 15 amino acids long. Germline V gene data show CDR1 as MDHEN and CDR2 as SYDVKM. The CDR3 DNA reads TGTGCCAGCAGACAACCACAGGGTAACTATCAGCCCCAGCATTTT. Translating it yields CASRQPQGNYQPQHF.

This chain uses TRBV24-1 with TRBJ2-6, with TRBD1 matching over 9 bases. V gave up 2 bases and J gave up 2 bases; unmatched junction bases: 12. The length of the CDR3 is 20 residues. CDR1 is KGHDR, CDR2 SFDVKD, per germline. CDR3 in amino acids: CATSDSPGTGRLPGANVLTF. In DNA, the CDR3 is TGTGCCACCAGTGATTCCCCTGGGACAGGGAGGCTCCCTGGGGCCAACGTCCTGACTTTC.

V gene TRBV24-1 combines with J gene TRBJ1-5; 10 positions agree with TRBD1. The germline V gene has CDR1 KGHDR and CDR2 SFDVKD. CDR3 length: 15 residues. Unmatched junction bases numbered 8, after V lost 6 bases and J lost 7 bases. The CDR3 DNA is TGTGCCACCAGTCGAGCCGGGACAGGGGTACAGCCCCAGCATTTT. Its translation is CATSRAGTGVQPQHF.

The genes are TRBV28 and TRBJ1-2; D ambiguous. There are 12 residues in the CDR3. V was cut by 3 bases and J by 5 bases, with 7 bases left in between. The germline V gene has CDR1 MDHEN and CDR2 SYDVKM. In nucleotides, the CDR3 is TGTGCCAGCAGTTTGGAGCAGTATGGCTACACCTTC. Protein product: CASSLEQYGYTF.

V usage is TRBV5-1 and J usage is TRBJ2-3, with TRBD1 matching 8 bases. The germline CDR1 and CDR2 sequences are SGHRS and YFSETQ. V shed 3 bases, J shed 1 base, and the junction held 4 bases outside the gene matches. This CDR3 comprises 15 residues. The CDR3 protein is CASSYRGSGTDTQYF. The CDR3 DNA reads TGCGCCAGCAGCTACAGGGGGAGCGGCACAGATACGCAGTATTTT.

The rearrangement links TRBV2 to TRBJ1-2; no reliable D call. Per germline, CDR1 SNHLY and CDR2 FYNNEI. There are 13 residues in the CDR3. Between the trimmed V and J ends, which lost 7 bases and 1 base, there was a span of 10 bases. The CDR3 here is CASKTEINYGYTF. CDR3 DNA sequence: TGTGCCAGCAAGACGGAGATTAACTATGGCTACACCTTC.

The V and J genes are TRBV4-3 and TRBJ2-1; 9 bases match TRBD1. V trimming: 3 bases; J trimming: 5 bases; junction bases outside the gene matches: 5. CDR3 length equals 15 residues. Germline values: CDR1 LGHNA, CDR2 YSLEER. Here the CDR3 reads CASSQDRGRHNEQFF. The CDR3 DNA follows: TGCGCCAGCAGCCAGGACAGGGGTCGCCACAATGAGCAGTTCTTC.